These 2 T cell receptor beta chains share one sample of origin, sequenced in a study of glioma-infiltrating T cells. TCR alpha and beta CDR3 regions were amplified from RNA using iRepertoire nested multiplex PCR. TCRdb recomputed calls from the multiplex PCR reads with MiXCR, one row per CDR3 protein. The data show approximately 400,000 distinct CDR3 sequences, about two fifths seen once. Sequenced input: glioma tissue, nonneoplastic brain tissue, or PBMCs (not recorded which). These receptors were obtained from a human donor with low-grade glioma or glioblastoma, undergoing nonglioma brain surgery, or in good health (not recorded which).

As for this clonotype: This may arise from a read error, as a much more abundant clone is one base away. The chain carries TRBV7-2 and TRBJ2-1, with 7 positions matching TRBD2. Per germline, CDR1 SGHTA and CDR2 FQGNSA. The CDR3 is 13 amino acids. The J segment lost 12 bases and the V segment lost 0 bases, leaving 5 bases of the junction unmatched. CDR3 in amino acids: CASSLAGGQGQFF. The CDR3 DNA is TGTGCCAGCAGCTTAGCGGGAGGGCAGGGGCAGTTCTTC. Using reference TRBV7-2 and TRBJ2-1 for the parts outside the CDR3, the full variable domain is GAGVSQSPSNKVTEKGKDVELRCDPISGHTALYWYRQSLGQGLEFLIYFQGNSAPDKSGLPSDRFSAERTGGSVSTLTIQRTQQEDSAVYLCASSLAGGQGQFFGPGTRLTVL.

CDR3 coding DNA: TGCAGTGCTAGGACAGGGGCCCTGAACACTGAAGCTTTCTTT. Translated: CSARTGALNTEAFF. This chain uses TRBV20-1 with TRBJ1-1; TRBD1 matches at 8 bases. The J segment lost 0 bases and the V segment lost 3 bases, leaving 3 bases of the junction unmatched. The CDR3 has 14 amino acids. The V gene's germline CDR1 is DFQATT and CDR2 SNEGSKA (reference sequence).